This TCR beta chain emerged from a study of radiation and T cells in renal cell carcinoma (dated by TCRdb to about 2020). Concerning the study at large: TCR beta sequencing covered 50 or so samples in total, comprising around 25 tumors and about 27 peripheral blood samples. The last blood draw occurred 4 weeks after radiation, at the same time as nephrectomy. Across all 50 or so samples, under 5 million unique CDR3 nucleotide sequences, encoding 2,658,974 unique CDR3 amino acid sequences, were identified.

Points the paper makes about the study in general: Changes in the blood repertoire were not tracked past 4 weeks after treatment. With a single-armed trial design, the study had no way to address how radiation dose or scheduling affects the TCR repertoire. Top tumor clonotypes rose in blood from baseline to 2 weeks post-radiation, then contracted by 4 weeks, suggesting transient expansion of tumor-resident clones. Because pretreatment tumor biopsies were not available, the baseline intratumoral presence of clonotypes could not be determined.

Here V drops 5 bases and J drops 7 bases, and the junction holds 7 bases not matched to any gene. Inclusive of the bounding cysteine and phenylalanine, the CDR3 is 15 residues long. Left in the record is the CDR3 DNA by itself, 45 bases read in frame from the first base. CDR1 and CDR2 are drawn from the germline V gene: SGDLS, YYNGEE. The immunoSEQ kit was used, according to the manufacturer's recommendations, to generate TCR beta libraries from genomic DNA. Library preparation used a first multiplex PCR with proprietary primers, then a second PCR adding unique barcodes, with bead cleanups after each round. Each sample batch included a kit-provided positive control reaction and a negative control reaction. The final libraries were assessed on an Agilent 4200 TapeStation D1000 ScreenTape, pooled by volume, and quantified by qPCR. Sequencing ran on an Illumina NextSeq500 with a MidOutput 150-cycle cartridge, using 156 Read1 and 15 Index1 cycles with kit custom primers. The pooled library was loaded at 1.0 pM with approximately 18% PhiX control spiked in. The study's own analysis went as follows. Vendor-processed data were analyzed in R, and a clonotype was defined as all T cells sharing the same CDR3 nucleotide sequence. For clone abundance analyses, frequencies were normalized to the 10,000 most abundant clones in each sample. Public T cell clones, averaging fewer than five per sample, were removed before analysis. An abundance difference of at least 32-fold between compartments was the criterion for calling clonotypes tumor-enriched or baseline blood-enriched. A beta-binomial differential abundance model was applied to find clonotypes that expanded or contracted between blood time points. The Baroni-Urbani and Buser coefficient was used to measure tumor-blood repertoire similarity, and groups were compared with two-tailed Wilcoxon tests in R. As stored in TCRdb, this immuneACCESS dataset retains in-frame rearrangements with V and J assigned. A fraction of the clones does not appear; measured against another copy, unresolved V genes explain less than half of the discrepancy, and the remainder lacks a known reason. D and trimming come from the DNA, and the V and J calls and clone size come from that table. Present in this sample are tens of thousands of clones, roughly 80% of which were seen just once. The ten largest account for around 9.4% of the sample.

What this sample's time point label stands for: blood 4 weeks post-SBRT, at nephrectomy. The label giving this sample's treatment or condition can be read as: 15 Gy SBRT to primary tumor, nephrectomy 4 weeks later. Samples came from a clinical trial, in which primary renal cell carcinomas received 15 Gy stereotactic body radiation therapy followed by nephrectomy 4 weeks later. To track tumor-enriched clonotypes, serial peripheral blood was sampled from radiation-treated patients at baseline and at 2 weeks and 4 weeks after SBRT. All patients had renal cell carcinoma with clear cell pathology. Genomic DNA for TCR sequencing was prepared using the QIAamp DNA Blood Mini Kit (Qiagen). Only samples passing all quality control checks were included in the analyses. As to this clone: It lacks a known antigen. Per-nucleotide qualities are absent, and no much larger clonotype sits a single base away.

This sample comprised blood, obtained from a patient whose treatment included radiotherapy and nephrectomy. This TCR came from a man aged 45-65 years with renal cell carcinoma. In this chain, TRBV9 is recombined with TRBJ2-1, and TRBD2 matches 12 of the central bases. The bases are TGTGCCAGCAGGCGACTAGCGGGGGTGGAGAATGAGCAGTTCTTC. Translated, it reads CASRRLAGVENEQFF.